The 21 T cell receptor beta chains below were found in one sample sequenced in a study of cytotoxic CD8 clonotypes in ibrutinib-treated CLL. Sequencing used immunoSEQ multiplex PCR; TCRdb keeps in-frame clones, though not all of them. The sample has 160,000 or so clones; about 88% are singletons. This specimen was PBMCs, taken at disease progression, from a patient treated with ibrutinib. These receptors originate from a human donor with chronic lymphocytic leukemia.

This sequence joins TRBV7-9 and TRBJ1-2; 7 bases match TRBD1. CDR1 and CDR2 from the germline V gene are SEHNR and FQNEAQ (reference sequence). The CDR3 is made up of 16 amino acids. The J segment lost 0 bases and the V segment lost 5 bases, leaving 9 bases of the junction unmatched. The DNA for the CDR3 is TGTGCCAGCAGCCCTGTTTGGGACAGCACTAACTATGGCTACACCTTC. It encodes CASSPVWDSTNYGYTF.

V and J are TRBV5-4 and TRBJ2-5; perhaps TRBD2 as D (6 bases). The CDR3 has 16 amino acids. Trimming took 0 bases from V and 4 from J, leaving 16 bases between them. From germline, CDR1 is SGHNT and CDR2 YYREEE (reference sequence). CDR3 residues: CASSLDRAGGPETQYF. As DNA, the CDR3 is TGTGCCAGCAGCTTGGATAGAGCGGGTGGGCCAGAGACCCAGTACTTC. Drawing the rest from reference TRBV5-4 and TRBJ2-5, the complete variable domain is ETGVTQSPTHLIKTRGQQVTLRCSSQSGHNTVSWYQQALGQGPQFIFQYYREEENGRGNFPPRFSGLQFPNYSSELNVNALELDDSALYLCASSLDRAGGPETQYFGPGTRLLVL.

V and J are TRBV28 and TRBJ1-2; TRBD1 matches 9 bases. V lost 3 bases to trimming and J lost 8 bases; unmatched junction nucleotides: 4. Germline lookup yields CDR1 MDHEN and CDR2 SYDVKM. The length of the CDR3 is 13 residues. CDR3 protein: CASSLTGGGGYTF. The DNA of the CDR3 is TGTGCCAGCAGTTTGACAGGGGGGGGAGGCTACACCTTC.

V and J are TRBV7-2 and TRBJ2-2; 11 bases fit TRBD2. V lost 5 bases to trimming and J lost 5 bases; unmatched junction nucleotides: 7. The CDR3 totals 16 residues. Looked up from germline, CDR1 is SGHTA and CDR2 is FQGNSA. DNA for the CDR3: TGTGCCAGCAGCCCCCGACTAGCGGGGAGAACCGGGGAGCTGTTTTTT. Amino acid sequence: CASSPRLAGRTGELFF.

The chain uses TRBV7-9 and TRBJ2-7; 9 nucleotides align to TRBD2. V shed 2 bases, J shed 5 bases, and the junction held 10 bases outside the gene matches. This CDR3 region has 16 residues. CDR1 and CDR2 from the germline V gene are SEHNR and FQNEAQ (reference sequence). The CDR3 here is CASSLSFAGGYHEQYF. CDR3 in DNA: TGTGCCAGCAGCTTATCCTTCGCGGGAGGGTACCACGAGCAGTACTTC.

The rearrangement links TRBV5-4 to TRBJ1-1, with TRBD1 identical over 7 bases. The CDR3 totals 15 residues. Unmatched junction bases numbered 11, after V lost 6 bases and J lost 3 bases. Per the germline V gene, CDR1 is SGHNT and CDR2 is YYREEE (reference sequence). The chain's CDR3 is CASMVGGTADTEAFF. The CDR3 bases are TGTGCCAGCATGGTAGGAGGGACAGCCGACACTGAAGCTTTCTTT.

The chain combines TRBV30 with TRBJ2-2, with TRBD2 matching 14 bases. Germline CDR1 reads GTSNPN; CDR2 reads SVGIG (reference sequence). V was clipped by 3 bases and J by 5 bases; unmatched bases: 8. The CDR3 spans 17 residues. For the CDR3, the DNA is TGTGCCTGGAGATATGGGACTAGCGGGAGCGGGACCGGGGAGCTGTTTTTT. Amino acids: CAWRYGTSGSGTGELFF. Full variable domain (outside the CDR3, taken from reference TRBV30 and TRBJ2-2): SQTIHQWPATLVQPVGSPLSLECTVEGTSNPNLYWYRQAAGRGLQLLFYSVGIGQISSEVPQNLSASRPQDRQFILSSKKLLLSDSGFYLCAWRYGTSGSGTGELFFGEGSRLTVL.

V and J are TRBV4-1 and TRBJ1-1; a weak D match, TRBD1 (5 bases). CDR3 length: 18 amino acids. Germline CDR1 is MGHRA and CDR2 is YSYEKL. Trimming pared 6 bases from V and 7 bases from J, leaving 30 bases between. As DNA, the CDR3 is TGCGCCAGCAGGATGACGTCGGCGAGACAGAACCAAAGTCTTGAAGCTTTCTTT. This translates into CASRMTSARQNQSLEAFF.

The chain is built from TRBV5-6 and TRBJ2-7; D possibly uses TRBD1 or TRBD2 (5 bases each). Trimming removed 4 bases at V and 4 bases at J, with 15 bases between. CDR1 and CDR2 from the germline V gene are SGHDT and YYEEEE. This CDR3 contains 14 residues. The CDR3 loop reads CASSPSGAPYEQYF. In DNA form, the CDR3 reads TGTGCCAGCAGCCCGTCCGGGGCACCATACGAGCAGTACTTC. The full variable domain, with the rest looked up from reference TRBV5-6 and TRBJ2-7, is DAGVTQSPTHLIKTRGQQVTLRCSPKSGHDTVSWYQQALGQGPQFIFQYYEEEERQRGNFPDRFSGHQFPNYSSELNVNALLLGDSALYLCASSPSGAPYEQYFGPGTRLTVT.

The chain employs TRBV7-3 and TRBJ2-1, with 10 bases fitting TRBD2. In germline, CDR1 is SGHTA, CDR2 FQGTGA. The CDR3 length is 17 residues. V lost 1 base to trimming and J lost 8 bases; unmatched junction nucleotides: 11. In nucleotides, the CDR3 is TGTGCCAGCAGCTTAAACCCAGCGGGAGGGTTATCTGATGAGCAGTTCTTC. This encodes CASSLNPAGGLSDEQFF.

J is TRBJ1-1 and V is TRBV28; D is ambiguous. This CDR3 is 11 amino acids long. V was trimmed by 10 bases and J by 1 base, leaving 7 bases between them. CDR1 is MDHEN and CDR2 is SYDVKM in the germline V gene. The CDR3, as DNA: TGTGCCACGTCAAAGAACACTGAAGCTTTCTTT. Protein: CATSKNTEAFF.

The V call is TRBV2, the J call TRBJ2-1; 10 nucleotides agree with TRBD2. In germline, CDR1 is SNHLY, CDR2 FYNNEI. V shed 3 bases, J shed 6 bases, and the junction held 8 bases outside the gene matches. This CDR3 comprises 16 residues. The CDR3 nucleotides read TGTGCCAGCAGTGATGTCGGGCTAGCGGGAGCCAATGAGCAGTTCTTC. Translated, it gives CASSDVGLAGANEQFF.

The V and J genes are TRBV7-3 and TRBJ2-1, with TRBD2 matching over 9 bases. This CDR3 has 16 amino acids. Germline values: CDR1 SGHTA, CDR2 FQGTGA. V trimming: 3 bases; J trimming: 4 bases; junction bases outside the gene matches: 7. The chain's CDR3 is CASSLHSGSRYNEQFF. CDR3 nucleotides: TGTGCCAGCAGCTTGCATAGCGGGAGTCGGTACAATGAGCAGTTCTTC.

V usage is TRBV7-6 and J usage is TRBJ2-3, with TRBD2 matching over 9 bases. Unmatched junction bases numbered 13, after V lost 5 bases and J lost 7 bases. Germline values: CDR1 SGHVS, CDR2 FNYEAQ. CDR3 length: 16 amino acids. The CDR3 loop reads CASSPAEAGGRHTQYF. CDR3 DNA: TGTGCCAGCAGCCCGGCCGAAGCGGGAGGCCGCCATACGCAGTATTTT.

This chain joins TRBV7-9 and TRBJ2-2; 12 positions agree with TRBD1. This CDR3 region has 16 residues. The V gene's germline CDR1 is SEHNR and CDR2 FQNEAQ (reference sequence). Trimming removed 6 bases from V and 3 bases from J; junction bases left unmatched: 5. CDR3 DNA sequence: TGTGCCAGCAGAGGGACAGGGGGCGTTTACACCGGGGAGCTGTTTTTT. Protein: CASRGTGGVYTGELFF.

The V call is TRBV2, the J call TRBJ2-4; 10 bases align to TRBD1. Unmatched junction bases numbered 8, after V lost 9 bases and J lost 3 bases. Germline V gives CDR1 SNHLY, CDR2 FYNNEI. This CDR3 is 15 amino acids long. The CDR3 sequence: CASIPGQGIKNIQYF. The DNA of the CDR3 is TGTGCCAGTATACCGGGACAGGGGATCAAAAACATTCAGTACTTC.

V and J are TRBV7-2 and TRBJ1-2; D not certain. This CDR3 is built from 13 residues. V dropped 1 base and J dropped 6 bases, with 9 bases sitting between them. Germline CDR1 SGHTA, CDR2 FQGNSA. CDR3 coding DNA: TGTGCCAGCAGCTTAGAAAGGTTTCATGGCTACACCTTC. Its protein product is CASSLERFHGYTF. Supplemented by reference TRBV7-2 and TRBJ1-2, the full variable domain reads GAGVSQSPSNKVTEKGKDVELRCDPISGHTALYWYRQSLGQGLEFLIYFQGNSAPDKSGLPSDRFSAERTGGSVSTLTIQRTQQEDSAVYLCASSLERFHGYTFGSGTRLTVV.

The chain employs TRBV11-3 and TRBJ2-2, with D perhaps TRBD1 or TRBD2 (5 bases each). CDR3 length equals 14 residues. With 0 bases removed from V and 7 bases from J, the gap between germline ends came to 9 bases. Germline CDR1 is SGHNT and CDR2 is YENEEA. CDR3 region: CASSLDGDVGELFF. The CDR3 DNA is TGTGCCAGCAGCTTAGATGGGGACGTCGGGGAGCTGTTTTTT.

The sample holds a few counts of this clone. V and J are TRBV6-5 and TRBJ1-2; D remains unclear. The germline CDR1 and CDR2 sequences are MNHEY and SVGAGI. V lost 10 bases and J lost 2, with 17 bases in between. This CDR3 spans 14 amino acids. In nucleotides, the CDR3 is TGTGCCACCACAAGGGTCACCACCAACTATGGCTACACCTTC. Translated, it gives CATTRVTTNYGYTF.

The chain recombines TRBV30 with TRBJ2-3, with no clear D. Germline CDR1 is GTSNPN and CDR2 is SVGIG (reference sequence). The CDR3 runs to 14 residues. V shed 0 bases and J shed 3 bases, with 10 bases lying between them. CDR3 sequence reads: CAWSVGISTDTQYF. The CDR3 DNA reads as TGTGCCTGGAGTGTAGGGATTAGTACAGATACGCAGTATTTT. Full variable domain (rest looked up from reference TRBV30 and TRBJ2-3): SQTIHQWPATLVQPVGSPLSLECTVEGTSNPNLYWYRQAAGRGLQLLFYSVGIGQISSEVPQNLSASRPQDRQFILSSKKLLLSDSGFYLCAWSVGISTDTQYFGPGTRLTVL.

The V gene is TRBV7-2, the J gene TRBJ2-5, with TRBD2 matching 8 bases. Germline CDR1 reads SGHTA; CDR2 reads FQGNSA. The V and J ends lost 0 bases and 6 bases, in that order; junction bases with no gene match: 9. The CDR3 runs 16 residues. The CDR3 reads CASSLAGLAGPKTQYF. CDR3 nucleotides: TGTGCCAGCAGCTTAGCCGGTCTAGCGGGCCCGAAGACCCAGTACTTC.